Given below is one T cell receptor (beta chain) in context. The CDR3 is made up of 13 amino acids. The V end lost 2 bases, the J end lost 5 bases, and 10 bases lay between the germline ends. CDR1 WNHNN and CDR2 SYGVQD come from the germline V gene (reference sequence). A TCRbeta library incorporating unique molecular identifiers was prepared. TCRdb ran MiXCR on the PCR reads and lists one entry per CDR3 protein. The table has approximately 240,000 distinct CDR3 sequences, 9.7% seen once. The data belong to a study of T-cell reconstitution after alpha-beta-depleted transplantation in children. Sequences were derived from PBMCs from the stem cell graft donor, sampled from the stem cell graft. The chain carries TRBV10-1 and TRBJ2-7; D perhaps matches TRBD1 (5 bases). The receptor was isolated from a human donor who donated a stem cell graft to a child with SCID. In DNA form, the CDR3 reads TGCGCCAGCAGTGAGAATCAGGGTAACGAGCAGTACTTC. It translates to CASSENQGNEQYF.